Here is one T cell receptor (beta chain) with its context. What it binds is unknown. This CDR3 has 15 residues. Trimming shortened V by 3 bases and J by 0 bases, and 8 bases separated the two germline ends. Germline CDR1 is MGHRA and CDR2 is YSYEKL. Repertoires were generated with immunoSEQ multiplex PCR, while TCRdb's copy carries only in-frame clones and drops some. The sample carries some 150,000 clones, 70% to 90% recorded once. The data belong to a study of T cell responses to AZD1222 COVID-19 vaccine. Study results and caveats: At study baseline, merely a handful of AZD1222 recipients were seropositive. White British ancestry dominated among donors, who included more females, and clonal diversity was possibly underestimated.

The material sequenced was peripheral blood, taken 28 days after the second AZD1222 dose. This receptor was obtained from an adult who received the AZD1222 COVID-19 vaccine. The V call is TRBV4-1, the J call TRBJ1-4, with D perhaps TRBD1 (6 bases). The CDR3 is CASSHPGATNEKLFF. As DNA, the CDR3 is TGCGCCAGCAGCCATCCAGGGGCAACTAATGAAAAACTGTTTTTT.